Each of the 29 T cell receptor beta chains below was sequenced from the same sample in a study of shared clonotypes between healthy human individuals. Assay: immunoSEQ multiplex PCR; the TCRdb copy retains only in-frame clones and omits some. This table has 490,000 or so clones, 70% to 80% appearing once. What was sequenced was PBMCs. The receptors shown here come from a middle-aged woman in good health. Some clones in this sample may be carry-over from other donors' samples.

The chain couples TRBV5-1 to TRBJ2-2, with 12 nucleotides matching TRBD1. CDR1 is SGHRS, CDR2 YFSETQ, per germline. After removal of 2 bases from V and 7 bases from J, the junction contained 6 bases not matched to a gene. The CDR3 spans 16 residues. The CDR3 nucleotides are TGCGCCAGCAGCTTAACCGGGACAGGGGGCGTCGGGGAGCTGTTTTTT. It specifies CASSLTGTGGVGELFF.

The V gene is TRBV18, the J gene TRBJ2-2; 12 positions agree with TRBD2. The CDR3 extends over 18 amino acids. V lost 6 bases and J lost 4; bases outside the gene matches: 12. Germline V gene sequence: CDR1 KGHSH, CDR2 LQKENI. This chain's CDR3 is CASSPRTSGIGGTGELFF. As DNA, the CDR3 is TGTGCCAGCTCCCCGAGGACTAGCGGGATAGGTGGCACCGGGGAGCTGTTTTTT.

The chain carries TRBV28 and TRBJ2-7; possibly TRBD1 or TRBD2 for D (5 bases each). V shed 3 bases and J shed 2 bases, with 8 bases lying between them. CDR1 is MDHEN, CDR2 SYDVKM, per germline. The CDR3 consists of 13 residues. The CDR3 loop is CASSFGATYEQYF. The CDR3 DNA reads TGTGCCAGCAGTTTCGGGGCCACCTACGAGCAGTACTTC.

This clone was found a few times. The V gene is TRBV2, the J gene TRBJ1-6, with 8 bases that match TRBD1. Germline V CDR1 and CDR2: SNHLY, FYNNEI. The V segment lost 6 bases and the J segment 9 bases; nucleotides outside the gene matches: 7. The CDR3 is 14 amino acids. In DNA form, the CDR3 reads TGTGCCAGCAGACTCCAGGGGGCCGGTTCACCCCTCCACTTT. It codes for CASRLQGAGSPLHF.

This clone was found once. V usage is TRBV7-9 and J usage is TRBJ2-1, with a possible D match to TRBD1 (6 bases). The CDR3 has 17 amino acids. Germline lookup yields CDR1 SEHNR and CDR2 FQNEAQ (reference sequence). Trimming cost V 5 bases and J 2 bases, with 19 bases left between them. CDR3 amino acids: CASSPRGSAAPYNEQFF. CDR3 DNA: TGTGCCAGCAGCCCCAGGGGATCAGCGGCTCCCTACAATGAGCAGTTCTTC.

The chain is built from TRBV11-1 and TRBJ2-3, with TRBD2 identical over 7 bases. The V and J ends lost 7 bases and 5 bases, in that order; junction bases with no gene match: 9. The length of the CDR3 is 14 residues. Germline-derived CDR1 and CDR2 are SGHAT and FQDESV (reference sequence). The DNA of the CDR3 is TGTGCCAGCACCCAAAACCCGGGGGGAGATACGCAGTATTTT. Translating it yields CASTQNPGGDTQYF.

This clone was seen a few times. The V gene is TRBV7-8, the J gene TRBJ1-1; TRBD1 might be the D (6 bases). Germline CDR1 reads SGHVS; CDR2 reads FQNEAQ. The V gene lost 3 bases and the J gene lost 3 bases, with 11 bases spanning the gap. CDR3 size: 14 residues. DNA for the CDR3: TGTGCCAGCAGCTTGGAAGGGGGATACACTGAAGCTTTCTTT. Protein: CASSLEGGYTEAFF. The variable domain in full, completed from reference TRBV7-8 and TRBJ1-1, reads GAGVSQSPRYKVAKRGQDVALRCDPISGHVSLFWYQQALGQGPEFLTYFQNEAQLDKSGLPSDRFFAERPEGSVSTLKIQRTQQEDSAVYLCASSLEGGYTEAFFGQGTRLTVV.

The chain links TRBV27 to TRBJ2-5, with 9 positions matching TRBD2. J gave up 5 bases and V 7 bases, and 5 bases lay outside the gene matches. CDR3 length equals 13 residues. Germline CDR1 reads MNHEY; CDR2 reads SMNVEV (reference sequence). CDR3 in DNA: TGTGCCAGCACCCCTGCGGGAGGGGAGACCCAGTACTTC. It translates to CASTPAGGETQYF.

This chain connects TRBV4-3 to TRBJ2-1; 8 bases are shared with TRBD2. V lost 1 base, J lost 9 bases, and 11 bases stayed unmatched. This CDR3 region has 16 residues. CDR1 is LGHNA, CDR2 YSLEER, per germline. In DNA form, the CDR3 reads TGCGCCAGCAGCCAAGGGGCAGCGGGAGTTCGGGGTGAGCAGTTCTTC. Protein: CASSQGAAGVRGEQFF.

This chain links TRBV29-1 with TRBJ2-1; D possibly matches TRBD1 or TRBD2 (5 bases each). The V gene's germline CDR1 is SQVTM and CDR2 ANQGSEA. This CDR3 region has 15 residues. V lost 8 bases and J 8 bases, leaving 25 bases between the germline ends. The CDR3 sequence is CSSSRGAGWRHEQFF. Here the CDR3 DNA reads TGCAGCTCTTCAAGAGGGGCAGGATGGCGGCATGAGCAGTTCTTC.

V gene TRBV7-3 combines with J gene TRBJ2-5, with D possibly being TRBD1 (6 bases). The CDR3 covers 14 residues. Germline CDR1 is SGHTA and CDR2 is FQGTGA. V lost 5 bases and J 0 bases, leaving 10 bases between the germline ends. CDR3 loop: CASSPGTNQETQYF. The CDR3 DNA sequence: TGTGCCAGCAGCCCCGGGACAAACCAAGAGACCCAGTACTTC. Drawing the rest from reference TRBV7-3 and TRBJ2-5, the complete variable domain is GAGVSQTPSNKVTEKGKYVELRCDPISGHTALYWYRQSLGQGPEFLIYFQGTGAADDSGLPNDRFFAVRPEGSVSTLKIQRTERGDSAVYLCASSPGTNQETQYFGPGTRLLVL.

This clone was detected once. The V gene is TRBV5-6, the J gene TRBJ2-1; D is unclear. Germline V gives CDR1 SGHDT, CDR2 YYEEEE. The CDR3 loop spans 12 amino acids. V was shortened by 7 bases and J by 9 bases, with 14 bases between the two germline ends. The CDR3 sequence: CASRTSWGEQFF. The CDR3 DNA follows: TGTGCCAGCCGAACCTCTTGGGGTGAGCAGTTCTTC.

At least ten counts were recorded for this clone. The rearrangement links TRBV7-9 to TRBJ2-5, with D hard to call. The V end lost 5 bases, the J end lost 2 bases, and 12 bases lay between the germline ends. This CDR3 comprises 14 residues. Germline V gene lookup returns CDR1 SEHNR and CDR2 FQNEAQ (reference sequence). CDR3 bases: TGTGCCAGCAGCCCAACCGGGCCGCAAGAGACCCAGTACTTC. This codes for CASSPTGPQETQYF.

The chain has TRBV9 and TRBJ2-7; D remains unclear. V lost 2 bases and J 7 bases, leaving 7 bases between the germline ends. Germline loops: CDR1 SGDLS, CDR2 YYNGEE. CDR3 length: 11 residues. The CDR3 sequence is CASSVGFEQYF. In nucleotides, the CDR3 is TGTGCCAGCAGCGTGGGGTTTGAGCAGTACTTC.

The chain carries TRBV7-3 and TRBJ2-1, with 8 nucleotides matching TRBD2. The CDR3 covers 16 residues. The ends lost 5 bases at V and 5 bases at J; junction bases unmatched: 11. Germline CDR1 reads SGHTA; CDR2 reads FQGTGA. CDR3 protein: CASSLYGGANNNEQFF. In DNA, the CDR3 is TGTGCCAGCAGCCTATACGGGGGGGCCAATAACAATGAGCAGTTCTTC.

This clone was counted ten times or more. CDR3 sequence (DNA): TGTGCCAGCTCACCACGGGACACCGGGGAGCTGTTTTTT. The encoded protein is CASSPRDTGELFF. The chain uses TRBV18 and TRBJ2-2; D not resolved. CDR3 length: 13 amino acids. V lost 1 base and J 3 bases, leaving 3 bases between the germline ends. Per the germline V gene, CDR1 is KGHSH and CDR2 is LQKENI.

This rearrangement joins TRBV10-3 to TRBJ1-4, with D perhaps matching TRBD1 (5 bases). Germline CDR1 is ENHRY and CDR2 is SYGVKD. Trimming removed 3 bases at V and 7 bases at J, with 15 bases between. The CDR3 is 15 residues long. CDR3 sequence reads: CAISDVRTTVEKLFF. CDR3 bases: TGTGCCATCAGTGATGTAAGGACAACGGTTGAAAAACTGTTTTTT.

In its sample, this clone was seen once. The rearrangement links TRBV7-9 to TRBJ2-6; D is ambiguous. V dropped 1 base and J dropped 4 bases, with 14 bases sitting between them. Germline CDR1 SEHNR, CDR2 FQNEAQ (reference sequence). This CDR3 has 17 amino acids. This CDR3 reads CASSLVNSRAGANVLTF. In DNA, the CDR3 is TGTGCCAGCAGCTTAGTAAATAGTAGGGCGGGGGCCAACGTCCTGACTTTC.

The chain links TRBV7-9 to TRBJ2-7, with TRBD1 matching over 7 bases. Trimming cost V 8 bases and J 4 bases; bases outside gene matches: 14. The CDR3 extends over 15 amino acids. CDR1 is SEHNR, CDR2 FQNEAQ, per germline (reference sequence). The CDR3 region has the DNA TGTGCCAGCCTCGGCCCGGGGACAGCGGCTTACGAGCAGTACTTC. Translation gives CASLGPGTAAYEQYF.

V gene TRBV30 combines with J gene TRBJ2-3; TRBD2 is a possible D gene (5 bases). The CDR3 is made up of 13 amino acids. Trimming cost V 3 bases and J 4 bases, with 11 bases left between them. Germline loops: CDR1 GTSNPN, CDR2 SVGIG (reference sequence). This CDR3 is CAWSPRGSDTQYF. CDR3 bases: TGTGCCTGGAGCCCCCGCGGGTCAGATACGCAGTATTTT.

This chain links TRBV18 with TRBJ1-3; no clear D gene. The CDR3 loop spans 14 amino acids. CDR1 is KGHSH, CDR2 LQKENI, per germline. The V end was cut by 2 bases, the J end by 2 bases, with 7 bases between. The CDR3 protein is CASSPREAGNTIYF. The CDR3 DNA sequence: TGTGCCAGCTCACCAAGGGAGGCTGGAAACACCATATATTTT.

The CDR3 spells CASRRDRPYNEQFF. The DNA of the CDR3 is TGTGCCAGCAGGCGGGACAGACCCTACAATGAGCAGTTCTTC. V gene TRBV6-1 combines with J gene TRBJ2-1, with D perhaps matching TRBD1 (7 bases). The CDR3 sequence is 14 residues long. The V gene lost 6 bases and the J gene lost 2 bases, with 11 bases spanning the gap. Germline CDR1 is MNHNS and CDR2 is SASEGT.

This sequence joins TRBV5-5 and TRBJ2-7; D is unresolved. V was cut by 4 bases and J by 3 bases, with 8 bases left in between. The CDR3 extends over 12 amino acids. CDR1 and CDR2 (germline): SGHKS, YYEKEE (reference sequence). The CDR3 reads CASSEDGYEQYF. The CDR3 DNA sequence: TGTGCCAGCAGCGAAGACGGCTACGAGCAGTACTTC.

The rearrangement uses TRBV6-5 and TRBJ2-7, with TRBD1 as a possible D gene (6 bases). With 6 bases removed from V and 2 bases from J, the gap between germline ends came to 14 bases. CDR1 MNHEY and CDR2 SVGAGI come from the germline V gene. The CDR3 extends over 14 amino acids. CDR3 protein: CASRARDTAYEQYF. CDR3 nucleotides: TGTGCCAGCAGGGCTAGGGACACCGCCTACGAGCAGTACTTC.

This clone was recorded once. V is TRBV6-1 and J is TRBJ2-3; possibly TRBD1 for D (6 bases). Germline V gene data show CDR1 as MNHNS and CDR2 as SASEGT. The V gene lost 6 bases and the J gene lost 12 bases, with 13 bases spanning the gap. The CDR3 is 11 amino acids. This chain's CDR3 is CASSGQHSQYF. DNA of the CDR3: TGTGCCAGCAGCGGACAGCACTCCCAGTATTTT.

This clone was observed a handful of times. The V and J genes are TRBV19 and TRBJ2-1; TRBD2 is a possible D gene (6 bases). The germline V gene has CDR1 LNHDA and CDR2 SQIVND (reference sequence). V was pared by 3 bases and J by 0 bases, with 15 bases between. CDR3 length: 17 residues. CDR3 protein: CASSILGGSGSYNEQFF. The CDR3 DNA reads as TGTGCCAGTAGTATTTTGGGGGGATCAGGCTCCTACAATGAGCAGTTCTTC.

Remarks on this clone: A read error may account for a junction end that differs from germline. This sequence joins TRBV7-7 and TRBJ2-5; 9 bases line up with TRBD1. CDR1 is SSHAT and CDR2 is FNYEAQ in the germline V gene (reference sequence). The CDR3 length is 16 residues. As DNA, the CDR3 is TGTGCTAGCAGCCCCACCCCCGGGACAGGGACAGAGACCCAGTACTTC. It specifies CASSPTPGTGTETQYF.

The gene calls are TRBV2 and TRBJ2-7, with TRBD2 identical over 11 bases. Trimming cost V 7 bases and J 6 bases; bases outside gene matches: 8. The germline V gene encodes CDR1 SNHLY and CDR2 FYNNEI. This CDR3 contains 14 residues. CDR3 in amino acids: CASIRLAGMGEQYF. CDR3 DNA sequence: TGTGCCAGCATTAGACTAGCGGGAATGGGCGAGCAGTACTTC. Complete variable domain (other parts from reference TRBV2 and TRBJ2-7): EPEVTQTPSHQVTQMGQEVILRCVPISNHLYFYWYRQILGQKVEFLVSFYNNEISEKSEIFDDQFSVERPDGSNFTLKIRSTKLEDSAMYFCASIRLAGMGEQYFGPGTRLTVT.

The genes are TRBV7-6 and TRBJ2-4; TRBD1 matches at 10 bases. CDR3 length equals 13 residues. V trimming: 3 bases; J trimming: 8 bases; junction bases outside the gene matches: 1. Germline values: CDR1 SGHVS, CDR2 FNYEAQ. The CDR3 DNA reads as TGTGCCAGCAGCTTGGACAGGGGGGACATTCAGTACTTC. Protein product: CASSLDRGDIQYF.